This T cell receptor beta chain is from a study of blood T cell repertoires in COVID-19. Some clones are missing from TCRdb's copy, which holds only in-frame ones; the method was immunoSEQ multiplex PCR. The table has some 230,000 clones, approximately 82% seen once; the top ten hold 15%. This sequence originates from a man in his forties who had recovered from COVID-19. Specimen: PBMCs or T cells enriched from blood (not recorded which).

The CDR3 is CASSPRTGSSGNTIYF. DNA for the CDR3: TGTGCCAGCAGTCCCCGTACAGGTAGCTCTGGAAACACCATATATTTT. V gene TRBV6-2 or TRBV6-3 combines with J gene TRBJ1-3; the D gene is possibly TRBD1 (5 bases). The CDR3 contains 16 residues. From germline, CDR1 is MNHEY and CDR2 SVGEGT. Trimming removed 5 bases at V and 0 bases at J, with 14 bases between.